This entry features one T cell receptor (beta chain) sequence. CDR1 is LNHNV, CDR2 YYDKDF, per germline (reference sequence). The CDR3 totals 17 residues. V was cut by 1 base and J by 10 bases, with 22 bases left in between. This entry is derived from a study of cytomegalovirus exposure and HLA in healthy donors. Primers included in the PCR were 60 Vbeta and 13 Jbeta primers. Using immunoSEQ multiplex PCR, the repertoire was profiled, and TCRdb retains in-frame clones only, with some absent. Of about 160,000 clones listed, more than 80% are singletons. The source material was PBMCs. The clonotype comes from a young woman in good health and CMV-seropositive. The chain links TRBV15 to TRBJ1-4; D possibly corresponds to TRBD1 (5 bases). CDR3 amino acids: CATSRGRQGGAPGKLFF. The CDR3, as DNA: TGTGCCACCAGCAGAGGGCGGCAGGGAGGCGCCCCTGGAAAACTGTTTTTT.